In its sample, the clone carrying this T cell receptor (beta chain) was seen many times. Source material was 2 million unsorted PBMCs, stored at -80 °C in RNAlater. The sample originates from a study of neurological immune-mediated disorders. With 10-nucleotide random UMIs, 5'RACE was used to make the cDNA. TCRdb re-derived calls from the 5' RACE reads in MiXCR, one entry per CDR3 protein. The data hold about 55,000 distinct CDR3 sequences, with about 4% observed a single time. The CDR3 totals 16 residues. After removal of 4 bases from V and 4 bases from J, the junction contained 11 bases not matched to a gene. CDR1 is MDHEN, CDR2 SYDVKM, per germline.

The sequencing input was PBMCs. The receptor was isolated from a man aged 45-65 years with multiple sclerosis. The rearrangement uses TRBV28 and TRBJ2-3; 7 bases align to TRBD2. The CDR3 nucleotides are TGTGCCAGCAGTTATAGACTAGCCGGCTCCGCAGATACGCAGTATTTT. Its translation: CASSYRLAGSADTQYF.